This T cell receptor (beta chain) was observed in a study of shared clonotypes between healthy human individuals. Points on this clone: Its antigen is still unknown.

Positive CCR7 selection of CD45RO-negative cells yielded the naive CD8 cells, and terminally differentiated effector memory CD45RA+ cells were excluded. Each cell subset's genomic DNA was divided evenly among several immunoSEQ plates. The assay was immunoSEQ multiplex PCR, and TCRdb's table has in-frame clones only and misses some. The sample lists about 2.1 million clones, over 85% occurring once. Study findings and constraints: Some clonotypes were shared by all four sorted-subset donors, while others were not shared. The non-shared ones had lower generation probabilities than the shared ones. A handful of donors showed sharing of around 5.3% of naive CD4 clonotypes.

This TCR derives from a man between 18 and 29 years old in good health. Some clones in this sample may be carry-over from other donors' samples. Source material: naive CD8+ T cells from PBMCs.

DNA for the CDR3: TGTGCCAGCAGCCCCCCCGACAGGGTCAATGAGCAGTTCTTC. It translates to CASSPPDRVNEQFF. The rearrangement uses TRBV7-9 and TRBJ2-1, with 7 bases matching TRBD1. The CDR3 sequence is 14 residues long. The germline gives CDR1 SEHNR, CDR2 FQNEAQ (reference sequence). Unmatched junction bases numbered 7, after V lost 5 bases and J lost 6 bases.